The clone carrying this TCR beta chain was recorded once. TCRdb keeps only in-frame clones here, not all; method: immunoSEQ multiplex PCR. The table lists over 100,000 clones, around 83% of them singletons, with roughly 7.7% in the top ten. This sample was taken from a study of blood T cell repertoires in COVID-19. The V and J ends lost 4 bases and 2 bases, in that order; junction bases with no gene match: 10. The CDR3 spans 16 residues. CDR1 SGHRS and CDR2 YFSETQ come from the germline V gene. The chain couples TRBV5-1 to TRBJ1-1; 8 bases are a match to TRBD1. This clonotype was sampled from a man between 65 and 85 years old with acute or convalescent COVID-19. Material: peripheral blood. The CDR3 sequence is CASSPRGQGFNTEAFF. The CDR3 nucleotides are TGCGCCAGCAGCCCGCGCGGACAGGGCTTTAACACTGAAGCTTTCTTT.